Below, one T cell receptor beta chain is given with its context. Its matching antigen is unknown. The CDR3 contains 15 residues. The trim removed 10 bases at V and 3 bases at J, leaving 6 bases unmatched. From germline, CDR1 is LNHDA and CDR2 SQIVND (reference sequence). The data stem from a study of cytomegalovirus exposure and HLA in healthy donors. 13 Jbeta primers and 60 Vbeta primers were used for the PCR. Using immunoSEQ multiplex PCR, the repertoire was profiled, and TCRdb retains in-frame clones only, with some absent. The sample consists of over 150,000 clones, about 79% of them appearing once. Study-wide findings and caveats: Confirmation in vitro established that three CMV-associated chains were specific for CMV antigens. When the data were analyzed later, several of the most significant clusters appeared to be linked to common viral pathogens. Sequencing depth roughly uniform across donors was assumed in presence/absence analyses.

This chain joins TRBV19 and TRBJ2-3; 14 bases are a match to TRBD2. The clonotype was recovered from a girl aged 2 to 10 in good health and CMV-seropositive. Sequencing input: PBMCs. The chain's CDR3 is CATTGTSGRTDTQYF. In DNA, the CDR3 is TGTGCCACCACCGGGACTAGCGGGAGAACAGATACGCAGTATTTT.